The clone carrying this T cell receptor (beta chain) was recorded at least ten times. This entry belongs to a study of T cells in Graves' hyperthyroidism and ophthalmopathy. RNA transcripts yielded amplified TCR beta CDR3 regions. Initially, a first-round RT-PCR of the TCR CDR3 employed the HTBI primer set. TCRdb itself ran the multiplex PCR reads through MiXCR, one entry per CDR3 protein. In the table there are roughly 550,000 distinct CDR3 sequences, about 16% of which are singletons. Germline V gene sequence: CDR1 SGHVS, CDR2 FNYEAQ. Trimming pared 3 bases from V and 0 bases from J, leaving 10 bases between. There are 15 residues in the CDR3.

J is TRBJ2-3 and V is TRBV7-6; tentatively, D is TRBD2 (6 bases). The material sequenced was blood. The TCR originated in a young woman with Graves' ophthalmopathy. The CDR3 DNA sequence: TGTGCCAGCAGCTTCGTCGGGACTAGCACAGATACGCAGTATTTT. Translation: CASSFVGTSTDTQYF.